This T cell receptor (beta chain) was recorded in a study of blood T cells in healthy people across ages. With 5 bases clipped from V and 7 bases from J, the junction kept 13 bases outside the gene matches. The length of the CDR3 is 17 residues. Germline CDR1 is SGHAT and CDR2 is FQDESV (reference sequence). Comment on this clonotype: Its antigen is undetermined.

Whole-study findings and limits: Higher diversity, along with more naive CD4+ cells, distinguished long-lived donors from aged donors.

It was with a sample-barcoded 5' primer and a J-beta primer mix that a second PCR of roughly 7 to 12 cycles was run. The study obtained at least 2.5 million CDR3-containing paired-end reads from every sample. Each CDR3 protein gets one entry after TCRdb re-called the 5' RACE reads with MiXCR. This table has 2 million or so distinct CDR3 sequences, roughly 52% appearing once. The donors, aged roughly 6 to 95, were healthy Caucasians from Russia. Sequenced sample: blood. The gene calls are TRBV11-1 and TRBJ1-6, with 8 positions matching TRBD1. The sequence came from a woman in her thirties or forties in good health. CDR3 DNA sequence: TGTGCCAGCAGCCCCCATAACAGAGACAGGGGCAATTCACCCCTCCACTTT. It translates to CASSPHNRDRGNSPLHF.